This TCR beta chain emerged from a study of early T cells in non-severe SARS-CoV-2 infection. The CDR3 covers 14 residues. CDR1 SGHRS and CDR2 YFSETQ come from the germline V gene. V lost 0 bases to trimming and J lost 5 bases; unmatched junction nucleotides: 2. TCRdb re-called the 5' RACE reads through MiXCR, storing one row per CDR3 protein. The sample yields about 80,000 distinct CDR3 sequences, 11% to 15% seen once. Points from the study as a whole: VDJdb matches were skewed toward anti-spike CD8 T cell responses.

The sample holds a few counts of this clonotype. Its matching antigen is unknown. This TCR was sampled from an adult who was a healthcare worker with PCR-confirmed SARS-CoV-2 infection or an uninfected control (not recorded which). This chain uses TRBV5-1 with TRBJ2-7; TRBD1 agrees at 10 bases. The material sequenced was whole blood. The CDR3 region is CASSLGQGAHEQYF. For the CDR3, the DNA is TGCGCCAGCAGCTTGGGACAGGGGGCCCACGAGCAGTACTTC.